This T cell receptor (beta chain) comes out of a study of cytomegalovirus exposure and HLA in healthy donors. Study context: The approximately 120 validation repertoires, a later analysis reported, used the same platform as the approximately 670 repertoires from the first cohort. General observations from the study: First-cohort TCR clusters tended to co-occur in the roughly 130 validation repertoires, a later analysis found. Some TCR beta chains (about 170 of them) were listed as cytomegalovirus-associated. Reported performance of the classifier showed diagnosis of cytomegalovirus status with high specificity and sensitivity.

Concerning this clone: Antigen: not known.

Here immunoSEQ multiplex PCR was the method, and the copy in TCRdb shows in-frame clones only, minus some. The sample yields roughly 200,000 clones, more than 75% seen once. Germline CDR1 is MNHEY and CDR2 is SMNVEV (reference sequence). The CDR3 extends over 17 amino acids. J gave up 7 bases and V 3 bases, and 14 bases lay outside the gene matches. Material for sequencing was PBMCs. The receptor's source is a man aged 30-40 years in good health and CMV-seropositive. This chain links TRBV27 with TRBJ1-4; 7 bases are shared with TRBD1. The CDR3 here is CASSFIGTGTDREKLFF. The CDR3, as DNA: TGTGCCAGCAGTTTCATAGGGACCGGGACAGATCGTGAAAAACTGTTTTTT. The full variable domain, rest sourced from reference TRBV27 and TRBJ1-4, is EAQVTQNPRYLITVTGKKLTVTCSQNMNHEYMSWYRQDPGLGLRQIYYSMNVEVTDKGDVPEGYKVSRKEKRNFPLILESPSPNQTSLYFCASSFIGTGTDREKLFFGSGTQLSVL.